This T cell receptor (beta chain) stems from a study of shared clonotypes between healthy human individuals. At the level of the study: The donor pool was made up of two women and a few men aged 18 to 49. CD4 naive and CD4 memory each took three plates per donor, while CD8 naive took two and CD8 memory one.

V gave up 3 bases and J gave up 4 bases, with 12 bases separating them. The CDR3 contains 14 residues. Germline V gene sequence: CDR1 WSHSY, CDR2 SAAADI. Concerning this clone: Its antigen is still unknown.

Produced via immunoSEQ multiplex PCR; TCRdb's table is partial and in-frame only. In the table there are about 2 million clones, 85% to 95% of which are singletons. Study-wide results and caveats: Naive subsets typically showed greater estimated richness than memory subsets.

Sequenced input: naive CD4+ T cells sorted from blood. Subset reported: CD45RA+ positively selected. This receptor was obtained from a man between 18 and 29 years old in good health. The chain carries TRBV10-2 and TRBJ1-1; D remains ambiguous. The CDR3 loop is CASSEPEGSTEAFF. CDR3 coding DNA: TGCGCCAGCAGTGAACCAGAAGGAAGCACTGAAGCTTTCTTT.